This entry lists 13 T cell receptor beta chains sequenced from one sample in a study of shared clonotypes between healthy human individuals. Clones were read by immunoSEQ multiplex PCR, and TCRdb kept only the in-frame ones, dropping some. Here the sample spans about 2.3 million clones, roughly 90% being singletons. The sequencing input was naive CD4+ T cells from PBMCs. Described subset: CD45RA+ positively selected. All receptors come from a man in his late teens or twenties in good health. Some clones in this sample may be carry-over from other donors' samples.

The chain has TRBV10-2 and TRBJ2-6; no reliable D call. There are 15 residues in the CDR3. Trimming stripped 3 bases from V and 2 bases from J, with 8 bases between. Germline CDR1 reads WSHSY; CDR2 reads SAAADI. This chain's CDR3 is CASSDRLAGANVLTF. CDR3 in DNA: TGCGCCAGCAGTGACCGACTGGCTGGGGCCAACGTCCTGACTTTC.

The chain is built from TRBV2 and TRBJ2-1; perhaps TRBD2 as D (5 bases). The germline V gene has CDR1 SNHLY and CDR2 FYNNEI. The CDR3 is made up of 11 amino acids. Trimming stripped 6 bases from V and 9 bases from J, with 9 bases between. This CDR3 is CASRVAIEQFF. CDR3 sequence (DNA): TGTGCCAGCAGGGTAGCGATTGAGCAGTTCTTC.

The V call is TRBV11-1, the J call TRBJ2-5; D is possibly TRBD2 (6 bases). V was clipped by 3 bases and J by 5 bases, with 13 bases between them. Per germline, CDR1 SGHAT and CDR2 FQDESV (reference sequence). CDR3 size: 14 residues. For the CDR3, the DNA is TGTGCCAGCAGCTTGGGCACTAGCCGGGAGACCCAGTACTTC. Its protein is CASSLGTSRETQYF.

The rearrangement joins TRBV25-1 to TRBJ2-7; 7 bases are a match to TRBD1. V was clipped by 7 bases and J by 3 bases; unmatched bases: 3. The CDR3 is 12 amino acids. CDR1 and CDR2 from the germline V gene are MGHDK and SYGVNS. CDR3 sequence reads: CASNDRDYEQYF. CDR3 nucleotide sequence: TGTGCCAGCAATGACAGGGACTACGAGCAGTACTTC.

The V call is TRBV28, the J call TRBJ2-2; 8 bases map to TRBD1. Germline trimming cut 6 bases from V and 4 bases from J; bases unmatched to any gene: 13. Germline CDR1 reads MDHEN; CDR2 reads SYDVKM. There are 17 residues in the CDR3. The CDR3 is CASRTDQGARGTGELFF. Written as DNA, the CDR3 is TGTGCCAGCAGGACCGACCAGGGGGCGCGCGGCACCGGGGAGCTGTTTTTT. Filled out from reference TRBV28 and TRBJ2-2, the complete variable domain reads DVKVTQSSRYLVKRTGEKVFLECVQDMDHENMFWYRQDPGLGLRLIYFSYDVKMKEKGDIPEGYSVSREKKERFSLILESASTNQTSMYLCASRTDQGARGTGELFFGEGSRLTVL.

As for this clone: The sample carries other DNA sequences with the same CDR3. The V and J genes are TRBV18 and TRBJ1-4; D gene uncertain. The V and J ends lost 2 bases and 0 bases respectively, with 4 bases between them. The CDR3 is 14 residues long. In germline, CDR1 is KGHSH, CDR2 LQKENI. CDR3 sequence reads: CASSPGSTNEKLFF. DNA for the CDR3: TGTGCCAGCTCACCAGGGTCAACTAATGAAAAACTGTTTTTT.

This chain uses TRBV18 with TRBJ2-4, with 9 bases matching TRBD2. After removal of 0 bases from V and 7 bases from J, the junction contained 4 bases not matched to a gene. The V gene's germline CDR1 is KGHSH and CDR2 LQKENI. This CDR3 is built from 15 residues. CDR3 protein: CASSPPGSGRNIQYF. The CDR3, as DNA: TGTGCCAGCTCACCACCGGGGAGCGGGAGGAACATTCAGTACTTC. Combining the CDR3 with reference TRBV18 and TRBJ2-4 gives the whole variable domain NAGVMQNPRHLVRRRGQEARLRCSPMKGHSHVYWYRQLPEEGLKFMVYLQKENIIDESGMPKERFSAEFPKEGPSILRIQQVVRGDSAAYFCASSPPGSGRNIQYFGAGTRLSVL.

The J gene is TRBJ2-1, the V gene TRBV11-3, with 15 bases that match TRBD2. Per the germline V gene, CDR1 is SGHNT and CDR2 is YENEEA. The CDR3 is made up of 16 amino acids. J gave up 9 bases and V 5 bases, and 8 bases lay outside the gene matches. CDR3: CASSPTSGLAGGEQFF. CDR3 in DNA: TGTGCCAGCAGCCCCACATCGGGACTAGCGGGAGGTGAGCAGTTCTTC.

The V gene is TRBV30, the J gene TRBJ2-7, with 12 bases matching TRBD2. V lost 2 bases, J lost 8 bases, and 4 bases stayed unmatched. The CDR3 contains 13 residues. Germline CDR1 GTSNPN, CDR2 SVGIG (reference sequence). The CDR3 sequence: CAWSPTSGSQQYF. The CDR3 DNA reads as TGTGCCTGGAGTCCGACTAGCGGGAGCCAGCAGTACTTC.

The chain joins TRBV9 to TRBJ2-7; a weak D match, TRBD2 (6 bases). V dropped 3 bases and J dropped 3 bases, with 13 bases sitting between them. There are 14 residues in the CDR3. The germline V gene encodes CDR1 SGDLS and CDR2 YYNGEE. CDR3 loop: CASSEGLGYYEQYF. As DNA, the CDR3 is TGTGCCAGCAGCGAGGGACTGGGGTACTACGAGCAGTACTTC.

The chain uses TRBV7-2 and TRBJ2-5, with D uncertain. The CDR3 contains 14 residues. The ends were cut back, 4 bases at V and 1 base at J, with 10 bases in the middle. Germline assignment: CDR1 SGHTA and CDR2 FQGNSA. The CDR3 is CASSSRLVQETQYF. CDR3 in DNA: TGTGCCAGCAGCTCCCGACTGGTCCAAGAGACCCAGTACTTC.

V and J are TRBV7-3 and TRBJ2-2, with TRBD1 matching 7 bases. The CDR3 has 15 amino acids. Germline lookup yields CDR1 SGHTA and CDR2 FQGTGA. The J segment lost 6 bases and the V segment lost 3 bases, leaving 7 bases of the junction unmatched. The CDR3 bases are TGTGCCAGCAGCTTGGGGGCTACAGGGGCCGGGGAGCTGTTTTTT. Amino acids: CASSLGATGAGELFF.

This chain joins TRBV19 and TRBJ2-5, with TRBD1 as a possible D gene (5 bases). The CDR3 runs to 12 residues. Trimming took 3 bases from V and 8 from J, leaving 10 bases between them. Germline assignment: CDR1 LNHDA and CDR2 SQIVND (reference sequence). CDR3 coding DNA: TGTGCCAGTAGTATGGGGCTGGGCACCCAGTACTTC. It specifies CASSMGLGTQYF.